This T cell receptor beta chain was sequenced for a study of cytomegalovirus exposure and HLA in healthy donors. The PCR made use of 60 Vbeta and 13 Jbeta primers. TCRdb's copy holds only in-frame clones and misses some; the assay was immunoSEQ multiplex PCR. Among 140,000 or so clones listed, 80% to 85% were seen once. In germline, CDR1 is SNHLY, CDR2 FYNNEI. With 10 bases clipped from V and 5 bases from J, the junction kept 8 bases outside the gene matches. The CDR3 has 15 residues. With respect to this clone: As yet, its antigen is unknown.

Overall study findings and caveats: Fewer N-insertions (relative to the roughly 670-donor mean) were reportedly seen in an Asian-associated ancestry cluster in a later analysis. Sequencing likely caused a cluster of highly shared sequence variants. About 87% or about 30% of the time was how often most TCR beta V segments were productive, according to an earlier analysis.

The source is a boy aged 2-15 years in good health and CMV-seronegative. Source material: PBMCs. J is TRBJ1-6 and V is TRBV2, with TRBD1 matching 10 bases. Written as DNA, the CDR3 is TGTGCCATTACCGACAGGGGGCTTGATAATTCACCCCTCCACTTT. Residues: CAITDRGLDNSPLHF.